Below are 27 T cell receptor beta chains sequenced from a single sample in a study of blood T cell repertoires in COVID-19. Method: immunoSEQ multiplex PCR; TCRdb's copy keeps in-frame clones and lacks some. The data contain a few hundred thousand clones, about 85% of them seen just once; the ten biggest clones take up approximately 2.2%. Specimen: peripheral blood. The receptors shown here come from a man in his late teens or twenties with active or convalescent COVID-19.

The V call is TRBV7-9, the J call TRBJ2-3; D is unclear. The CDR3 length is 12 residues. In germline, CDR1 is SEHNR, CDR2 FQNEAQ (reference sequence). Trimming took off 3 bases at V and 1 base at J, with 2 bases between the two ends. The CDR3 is CASSFGTDTQYF. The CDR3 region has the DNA TGTGCCAGCAGCTTCGGCACAGATACGCAGTATTTT.

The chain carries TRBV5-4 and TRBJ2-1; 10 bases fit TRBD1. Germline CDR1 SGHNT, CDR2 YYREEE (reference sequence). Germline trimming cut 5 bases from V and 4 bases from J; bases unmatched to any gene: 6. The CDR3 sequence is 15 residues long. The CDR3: CASSEPGQGYNEQFF. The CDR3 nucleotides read TGTGCCAGCAGTGAACCGGGACAGGGGTACAATGAGCAGTTCTTC. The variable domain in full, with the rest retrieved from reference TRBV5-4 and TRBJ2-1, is ETGVTQSPTHLIKTRGQQVTLRCSSQSGHNTVSWYQQALGQGPQFIFQYYREEENGRGNFPPRFSGLQFPNYSSELNVNALELDDSALYLCASSEPGQGYNEQFFGPGTRLTVL.

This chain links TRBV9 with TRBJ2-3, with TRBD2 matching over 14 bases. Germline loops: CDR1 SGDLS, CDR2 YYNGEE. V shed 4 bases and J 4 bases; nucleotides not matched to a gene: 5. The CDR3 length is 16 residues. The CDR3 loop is CASSPGLAGVADTQYF. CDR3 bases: TGTGCCAGCAGCCCGGGACTAGCGGGAGTCGCAGATACGCAGTATTTT. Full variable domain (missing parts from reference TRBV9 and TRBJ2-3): DSGVTQTPKHLITATGQRVTLRCSPRSGDLSVYWYQQSLDQGLQFLIQYYNGEERAKGNILERFSAQQFPDLHSELNLSSLELGDSALYFCASSPGLAGVADTQYFGPGTRLTVL.

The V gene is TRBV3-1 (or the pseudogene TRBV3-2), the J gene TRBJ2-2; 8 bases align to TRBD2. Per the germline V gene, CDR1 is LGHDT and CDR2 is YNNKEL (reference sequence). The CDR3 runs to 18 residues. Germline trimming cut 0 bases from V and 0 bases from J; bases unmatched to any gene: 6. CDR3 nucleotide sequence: TGTGCCAGCAGCCAAGATTCTAGCGGGTGGGCGAACACCGGGGAGCTGTTTTTT. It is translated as CASSQDSSGWANTGELFF.

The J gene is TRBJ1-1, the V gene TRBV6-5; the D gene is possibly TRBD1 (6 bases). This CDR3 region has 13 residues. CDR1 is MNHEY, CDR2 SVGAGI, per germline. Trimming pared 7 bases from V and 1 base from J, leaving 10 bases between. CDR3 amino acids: CASTRTENTEAFF. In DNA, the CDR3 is TGTGCCAGCACTAGGACAGAGAACACTGAAGCTTTCTTT.

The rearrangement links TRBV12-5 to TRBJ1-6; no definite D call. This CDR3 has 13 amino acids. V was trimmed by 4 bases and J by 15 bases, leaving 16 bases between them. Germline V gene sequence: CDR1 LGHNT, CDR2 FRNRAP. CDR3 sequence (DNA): TGTGCTAGTGGTTACGACCGAGGATTTGACCTCCACTTT. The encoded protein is CASGYDRGFDLHF.

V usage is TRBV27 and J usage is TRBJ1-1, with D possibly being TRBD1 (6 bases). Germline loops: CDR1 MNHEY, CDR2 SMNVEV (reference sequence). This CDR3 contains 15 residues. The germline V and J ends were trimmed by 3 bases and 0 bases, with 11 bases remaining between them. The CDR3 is CASSFHGGMNTEAFF. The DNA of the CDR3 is TGTGCCAGCAGTTTCCATGGGGGCATGAACACTGAAGCTTTCTTT.

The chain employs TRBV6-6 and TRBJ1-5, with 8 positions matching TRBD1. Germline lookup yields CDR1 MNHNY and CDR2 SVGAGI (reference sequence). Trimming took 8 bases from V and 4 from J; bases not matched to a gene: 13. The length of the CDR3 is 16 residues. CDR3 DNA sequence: TGTGCCAGCTCAACCAGAAGGACAGGGAGGAATCAGCCCCAGCATTTT. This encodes CASSTRRTGRNQPQHF.

The CDR3 DNA is TGTGCCAGCAGCGCCAGTTACTCCTACGAGCAGTACTTC. Protein: CASSASYSYEQYF. This chain links TRBV9 with TRBJ2-7; D not certain. The CDR3 consists of 13 residues. The germline V gene encodes CDR1 SGDLS and CDR2 YYNGEE. V was trimmed by 3 bases and J by 0 bases, leaving 7 bases between them.

The CDR3 loop is CASKKTSSYNEQFF. The CDR3 nucleotides read TGTGCCAGCAAGAAGACTAGCTCCTACAATGAGCAGTTCTTC. The chain couples TRBV6-6 to TRBJ2-1; D is perhaps TRBD2 (6 bases). The CDR3 has 14 residues. Germline V gives CDR1 MNHNY, CDR2 SVGAGI (reference sequence). The V gene lost 7 bases and the J gene lost 0 bases, with 10 bases spanning the gap.

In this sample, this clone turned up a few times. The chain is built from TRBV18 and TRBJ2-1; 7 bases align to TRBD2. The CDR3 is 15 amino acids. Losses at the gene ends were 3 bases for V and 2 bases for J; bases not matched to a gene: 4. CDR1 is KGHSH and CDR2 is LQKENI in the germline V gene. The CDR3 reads CASSPAAGPYNEQFF. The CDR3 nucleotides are TGTGCCAGCTCACCCGCAGCGGGGCCCTACAATGAGCAGTTCTTC.

CDR3 nucleotides: TGTGCCAGCATCTGGACAGGGGAGAGAACCGGGGAGCTGTTTTTT. Protein: CASIWTGERTGELFF. The J gene is TRBJ2-2, the V gene TRBV28; 9 bases agree with TRBD1. The germline CDR1 and CDR2 sequences are MDHEN and SYDVKM. The J segment lost 5 bases and the V segment lost 7 bases, leaving 8 bases of the junction unmatched. This CDR3 is built from 15 residues.

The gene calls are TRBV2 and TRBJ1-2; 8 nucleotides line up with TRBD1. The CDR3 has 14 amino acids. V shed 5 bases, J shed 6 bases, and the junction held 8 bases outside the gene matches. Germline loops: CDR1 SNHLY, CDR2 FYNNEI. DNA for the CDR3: TGTGCCAGCAGTCACTTGACAGGGGTGGATGGCTACACCTTC. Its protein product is CASSHLTGVDGYTF.

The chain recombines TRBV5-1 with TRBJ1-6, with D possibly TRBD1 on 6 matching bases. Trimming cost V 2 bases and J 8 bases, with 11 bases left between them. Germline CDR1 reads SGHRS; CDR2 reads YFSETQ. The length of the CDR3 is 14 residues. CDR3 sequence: CASSFRTADSPLHF. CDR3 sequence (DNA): TGCGCCAGCAGCTTTCGGACAGCCGATTCACCCCTCCACTTT. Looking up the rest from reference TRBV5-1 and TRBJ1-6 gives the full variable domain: KAGVTQTPRYLIKTRGQQVTLSCSPISGHRSVSWYQQTPGQGLQFLFEYFSETQRNKGNFPGRFSGRQFSNSRSEMNVSTLELGDSALYLCASSFRTADSPLHFGNGTRLTVT.

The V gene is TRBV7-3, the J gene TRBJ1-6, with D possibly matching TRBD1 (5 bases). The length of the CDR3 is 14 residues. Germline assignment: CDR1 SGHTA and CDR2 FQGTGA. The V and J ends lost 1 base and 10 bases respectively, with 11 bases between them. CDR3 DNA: TGTGCCAGCAGCTTAAGTGGACAAGTGTCACCCCTCCACTTT. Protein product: CASSLSGQVSPLHF.

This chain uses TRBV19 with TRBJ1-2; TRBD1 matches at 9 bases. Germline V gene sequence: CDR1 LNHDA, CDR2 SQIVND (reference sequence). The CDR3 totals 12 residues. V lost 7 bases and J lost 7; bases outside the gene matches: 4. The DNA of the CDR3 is TGTGCCAGTAAACAGGGGGCTCTTGGCTACACCTTC. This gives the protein CASKQGALGYTF. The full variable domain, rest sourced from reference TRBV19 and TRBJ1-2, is DGGITQSPKYLFRKEGQNVTLSCEQNLNHDAMYWYRQDPGQGLRLIYYSQIVNDFQKGDIAEGYSVSREKKESFPLTVTSAQKNPTAFYLCASKQGALGYTFGSGTRLTVV.

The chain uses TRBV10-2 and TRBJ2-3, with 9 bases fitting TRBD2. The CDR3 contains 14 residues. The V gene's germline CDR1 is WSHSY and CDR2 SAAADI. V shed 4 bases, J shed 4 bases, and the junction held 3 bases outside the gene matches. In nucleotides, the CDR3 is TGCGCCAGCAGTGGTATAGCGGGGGCAGATACGCAGTATTTT. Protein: CASSGIAGADTQYF.

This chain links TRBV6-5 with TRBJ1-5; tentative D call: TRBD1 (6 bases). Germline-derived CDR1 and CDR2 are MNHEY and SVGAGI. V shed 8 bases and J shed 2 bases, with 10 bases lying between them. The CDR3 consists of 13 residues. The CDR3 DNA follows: TGTGCCAGCGGCGGGGGCCGCAATCAGCCCCAGCATTTT. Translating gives CASGGGRNQPQHF.

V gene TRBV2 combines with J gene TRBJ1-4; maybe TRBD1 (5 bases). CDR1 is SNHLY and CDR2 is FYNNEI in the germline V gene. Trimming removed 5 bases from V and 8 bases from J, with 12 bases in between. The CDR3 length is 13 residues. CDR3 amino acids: CASSNRLSEKLFF. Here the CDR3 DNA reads TGTGCCAGCAGTAACAGGTTGAGCGAAAAACTGTTTTTT.

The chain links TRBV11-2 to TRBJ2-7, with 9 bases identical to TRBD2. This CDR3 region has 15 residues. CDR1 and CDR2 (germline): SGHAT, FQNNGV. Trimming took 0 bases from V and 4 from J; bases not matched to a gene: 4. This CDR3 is CASSLEVSGSYEQYF. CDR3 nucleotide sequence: TGTGCCAGCAGCTTAGAAGTTAGCGGGAGTTACGAGCAGTACTTC.

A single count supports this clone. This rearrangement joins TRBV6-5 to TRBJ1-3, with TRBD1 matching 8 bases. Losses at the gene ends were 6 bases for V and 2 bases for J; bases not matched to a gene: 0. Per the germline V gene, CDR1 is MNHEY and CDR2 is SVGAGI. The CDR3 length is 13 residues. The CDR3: CASRDRAGNTIYF. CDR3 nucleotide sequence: TGTGCCAGCAGGGACAGGGCTGGAAACACCATATATTTT.

The CDR3 region has the DNA TGTGCCAGCAGCTTAGGTCTACAGGGGAACCAGCCCCAGCATTTT. Translating gives CASSLGLQGNQPQHF. The chain combines TRBV7-9 with TRBJ1-5; 7 nucleotides line up with TRBD1. V shed 1 base, J shed 7 bases, and the junction held 7 bases outside the gene matches. Germline V lookup: CDR1 SEHNR, CDR2 FQNEAQ (reference sequence). The CDR3 runs 15 residues.

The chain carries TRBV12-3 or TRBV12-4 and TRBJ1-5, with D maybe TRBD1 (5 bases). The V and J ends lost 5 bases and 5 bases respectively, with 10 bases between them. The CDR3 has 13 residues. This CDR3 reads CASSGQQDQPQHF. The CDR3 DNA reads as TGTGCCAGCAGTGGACAACAGGATCAGCCCCAGCATTTT.

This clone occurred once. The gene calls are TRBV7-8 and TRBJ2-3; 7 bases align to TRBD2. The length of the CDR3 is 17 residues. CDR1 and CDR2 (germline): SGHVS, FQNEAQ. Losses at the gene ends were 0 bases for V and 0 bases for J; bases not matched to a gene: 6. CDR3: CASSLARESLSTDTQYF. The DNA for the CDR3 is TGTGCCAGCAGCTTAGCGCGGGAGAGCCTTAGCACAGATACGCAGTATTTT.

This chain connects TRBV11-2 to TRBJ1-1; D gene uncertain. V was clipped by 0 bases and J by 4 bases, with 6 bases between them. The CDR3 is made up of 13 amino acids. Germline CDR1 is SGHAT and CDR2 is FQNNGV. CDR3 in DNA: TGTGCCAGCAGCTTAGACGGGAGCACTGAAGCTTTCTTT. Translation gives CASSLDGSTEAFF. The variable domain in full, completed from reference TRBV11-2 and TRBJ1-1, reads EAGVAQSPRYKIIEKRQSVAFWCNPISGHATLYWYQQILGQGPKLLIQFQNNGVVDDSQLPKDRFSAERLKGVDSTLKIQPAKLEDSAVYLCASSLDGSTEAFFGQGTRLTVV.

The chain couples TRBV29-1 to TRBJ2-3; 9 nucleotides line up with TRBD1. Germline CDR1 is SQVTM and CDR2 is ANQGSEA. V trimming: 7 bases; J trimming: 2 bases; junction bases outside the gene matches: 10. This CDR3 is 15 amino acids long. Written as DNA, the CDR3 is TGCAGCGCAATCAGACAGGGGGGGGCCACAGATACGCAGTATTTT. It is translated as CSAIRQGGATDTQYF.

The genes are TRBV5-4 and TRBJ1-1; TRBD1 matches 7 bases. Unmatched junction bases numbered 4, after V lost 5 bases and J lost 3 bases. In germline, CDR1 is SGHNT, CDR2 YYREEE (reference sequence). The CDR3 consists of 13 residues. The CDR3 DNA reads TGTGCCAGCAGTCAGGGGGGAGACACTGAAGCTTTCTTT. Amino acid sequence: CASSQGGDTEAFF.